The 31 T cell receptor beta chains given below trace back to one sample, sequenced in a study of T cells after posttransplantation cyclophosphamide listed by TCRdb under 2016. Libraries were made using the immunoSEQ multiplex PCR assay. Sourced from immuneACCESS, this table was stored by TCRdb with only in-frame sequences that have V and J called. A share of the clones is absent; for the studies checked, an unresolved V gene accounts for under half, and the remainder has no known explanation. The sample table lists some 25,000 clones, about 83% of them with a count of one. In total, the top ten clones hold about 6.3% of the sample. Material for sequencing was PBMCs. Every receptor here comes from a woman aged 55 to 70 with a blood cancer, CMV-positive, and with a related stem cell donor.

The chain joins TRBV6-1 to TRBJ2-7; 9 bases are shared with TRBD2. Trimming removed 2 bases from V and 3 bases from J; junction bases left unmatched: 2. CDR1 MNHNS and CDR2 SASEGT come from the germline V gene. CDR3 length: 14 residues. CDR3 sequence reads: CASSEPRGGYEQYF. DNA for the CDR3: TGTGCCAGCAGTGAACCGCGGGGGGGCTACGAGCAGTACTTC.

This chain links TRBV14 with TRBJ2-1; maybe TRBD1 (6 bases). Trimming stripped 3 bases from V and 9 bases from J, with 6 bases between. The CDR3 contains 11 residues. Germline V lookup: CDR1 SGHDN, CDR2 FVKESK. The DNA of the CDR3 is TGTGCCAGCAGCCAGGGGGCTGAGCAGTTCTTC. Translated, it gives CASSQGAEQFF.

This clone was observed a few times. V gene TRBV10-3 combines with J gene TRBJ2-1; possibly TRBD2 for D (6 bases). This CDR3 is 14 amino acids long. Germline-derived CDR1 and CDR2 are ENHRY and SYGVKD. The germline V and J ends were trimmed by 7 bases and 6 bases, with 16 bases remaining between them. CDR3 nucleotide sequence: TGTGCCATCAACCGTTGGGGGGAAAGCAATGAGCAGTTCTTC. Its protein is CAINRWGESNEQFF.

The chain recombines TRBV19 with TRBJ2-7; 7 nucleotides agree with TRBD1. The V and J ends lost 5 bases and 2 bases, in that order; junction bases with no gene match: 3. This CDR3 comprises 13 residues. Germline V gene data show CDR1 as LNHDA and CDR2 as SQIVND (reference sequence). The CDR3 coding sequence is TGTGCCAGTAGTGGGGACAGCCCCTACGAGCAGTACTTC. Residues: CASSGDSPYEQYF.

The V gene is TRBV28, the J gene TRBJ2-5; TRBD1 agrees at 12 bases. CDR3 length: 17 amino acids. The J segment lost 5 bases and the V segment lost 5 bases, leaving 12 bases of the junction unmatched. CDR1 and CDR2 (germline): MDHEN, SYDVKM. The CDR3 nucleotides are TGTGCCAGCAGTCCCTCCGGGACAGGGGGCGCCCGGGAGACCCAGTACTTC. Translated: CASSPSGTGGARETQYF.

The chain joins TRBV29-1 to TRBJ1-1, with TRBD1 as a possible D gene (6 bases). The CDR3 is made up of 14 amino acids. CDR1 and CDR2 (germline): SQVTM, ANQGSEA. The germline V and J ends were trimmed by 7 bases and 0 bases, with 15 bases remaining between them. For the CDR3, the DNA is TGCAGCGGAAACAGGGCATCCATGAACACTGAAGCTTTCTTT. It yields the protein CSGNRASMNTEAFF.

The rearrangement joins TRBV4-2 to TRBJ2-7; D call uncertain. This CDR3 contains 14 residues. Trimming removed 0 bases at V and 1 base at J, with 7 bases between. Germline V gene data show CDR1 as LGHNA and CDR2 as YNFKEQ. The CDR3 DNA follows: TGTGCCAGCAGCCAAGACTTCGGTTCCTACGAGCAGTACTTC. Protein sequence: CASSQDFGSYEQYF.

This sequence joins TRBV9 and TRBJ2-7; TRBD2 matches at 14 bases. V was pared by 4 bases and J by 4 bases, with 10 bases of the junction left unmatched. Germline CDR1 is SGDLS and CDR2 is YYNGEE. The CDR3 sequence is 17 residues long. The CDR3 sequence: CASSPGLAGGNLYEQYF. DNA of the CDR3: TGTGCCAGCAGCCCCGGACTAGCGGGAGGTAATTTGTACGAGCAGTACTTC.

This chain uses TRBV30 with TRBJ1-5; weak D call: TRBD1 (5 bases). V lost 2 bases and J 0 bases, leaving 11 bases between the germline ends. The CDR3 runs 15 residues. Germline lookup yields CDR1 GTSNPN and CDR2 SVGIG (reference sequence). Here the CDR3 DNA reads TGTGCCTGGAGTCCTGACAGTTATAGCAATCAGCCCCAGCATTTT. Amino acid sequence: CAWSPDSYSNQPQHF.

V is TRBV5-1 and J is TRBJ2-1; 9 bases align to TRBD2. From germline, CDR1 is SGHRS and CDR2 YFSETQ. Losses at the gene ends were 4 bases for V and 10 bases for J; bases not matched to a gene: 12. This CDR3 region has 15 residues. CDR3 coding DNA: TGCGCCAGCAGCGGAGGGACTAGCCCGAGGTGGGAGCAGTTCTTC. This codes for CASSGGTSPRWEQFF.

This clone was seen just once. DNA for the CDR3: TGTGCCAGCAGCTCTATCGCGGGACAGGGGCCTTACGGCTACACCTTC. Encoded protein: CASSSIAGQGPYGYTF. The chain carries TRBV7-9 and TRBJ1-2; 10 bases align to TRBD1. Looked up from germline, CDR1 is SEHNR and CDR2 is FQNEAQ (reference sequence). V trimming: 4 bases; J trimming: 8 bases; junction bases outside the gene matches: 13. CDR3 length equals 16 residues.

The rearrangement uses TRBV11-2 and TRBJ2-7, with a weak D call TRBD1 (6 bases). Germline V lookup: CDR1 SGHAT, CDR2 FQNNGV. The CDR3 consists of 17 residues. Trimming cost V 2 bases and J 3 bases, with 20 bases left between them. As DNA, the CDR3 is TGTGCCAGCAGCTTATCGGCCCGGATGACAGGAGACTACGAGCAGTACTTC. Encoded protein: CASSLSARMTGDYEQYF. The whole variable domain, filled in from reference TRBV11-2 and TRBJ2-7, reads EAGVAQSPRYKIIEKRQSVAFWCNPISGHATLYWYQQILGQGPKLLIQFQNNGVVDDSQLPKDRFSAERLKGVDSTLKIQPAKLEDSAVYLCASSLSARMTGDYEQYFGPGTRLTVT.

The chain is built from TRBV2 and TRBJ2-1, with TRBD2 matching 11 bases. Germline CDR1 reads SNHLY; CDR2 reads FYNNEI. The CDR3 has 15 amino acids. V gave up 4 bases and J gave up 6 bases; unmatched junction bases: 5. The CDR3 nucleotides read TGTGCCAGCAGTGGACTAGCGGGAAGGCGCAATGAGCAGTTCTTC. This codes for CASSGLAGRRNEQFF.

This chain connects TRBV18 to TRBJ2-2, with D possibly TRBD1 on 5 matching bases. V lost 1 base and J lost 7, with 10 bases in between. The CDR3 has 14 amino acids. CDR1 KGHSH and CDR2 LQKENI come from the germline V gene. The CDR3 sequence: CASSPRQGVGELFF. The CDR3 nucleotides are TGTGCCAGCTCACCACGGCAGGGTGTCGGGGAGCTGTTTTTT. The full variable domain, in which reference TRBV18 and TRBJ2-2 provide the parts outside the CDR3, is NAGVMQNPRHLVRRRGQEARLRCSPMKGHSHVYWYRQLPEEGLKFMVYLQKENIIDESGMPKERFSAEFPKEGPSILRIQQVVRGDSAAYFCASSPRQGVGELFFGEGSRLTVL.

The gene calls are TRBV9 and TRBJ1-2; D unclear. V gave up 0 bases and J gave up 0 bases, with 6 bases separating them. Looked up from germline, CDR1 is SGDLS and CDR2 is YYNGEE. The CDR3 runs 14 residues. CDR3 bases: TGTGCCAGCAGCGTAGAAGAGGCTAACTATGGCTACACCTTC. This gives the protein CASSVEEANYGYTF.

This chain links TRBV2 with TRBJ2-5, with 7 bases aligning to TRBD2. Germline-derived CDR1 and CDR2 are SNHLY and FYNNEI. CDR3 length equals 13 residues. V lost 7 bases, J lost 2 bases, and 4 bases stayed unmatched. The CDR3 DNA reads as TGTGCCAGCATATGGGGGGGGCAAGAGACCCAGTACTTC. Translating gives CASIWGGQETQYF.

The chain has TRBV6-6 and TRBJ2-7; TRBD1 aligns across 8 bases. Looked up from germline, CDR1 is MNHNY and CDR2 is SVGAGI (reference sequence). The CDR3 runs to 13 residues. The ends lost 6 bases at V and 3 bases at J; junction bases unmatched: 4. The CDR3 protein is CASSRDRNYEQYF. The CDR3, as DNA: TGTGCCAGCAGCAGGGACAGGAACTACGAGCAGTACTTC.

The chain combines TRBV7-8 with TRBJ2-1; the D gene is possibly TRBD2 (7 bases). Germline lookup yields CDR1 SGHVS and CDR2 FQNEAQ. Trimming removed 4 bases at V and 4 bases at J, with 17 bases between. The CDR3 is made up of 16 amino acids. The CDR3, as DNA: TGTGCCAGCAGCTCGGGGGGCGCGGGGCCTTACAATGAGCAGTTCTTC. Protein sequence: CASSSGGAGPYNEQFF.

This chain joins TRBV10-3 and TRBJ1-3; no reliable D call. V shed 2 bases and J shed 4 bases, with 9 bases lying between them. This CDR3 has 14 amino acids. Germline values: CDR1 ENHRY, CDR2 SYGVKD. The CDR3 sequence: CAISETGKGNTIYF. The CDR3 region has the DNA TGTGCCATCAGTGAGACGGGTAAAGGAAACACCATATATTTT.

This chain uses TRBV7-9 with TRBJ2-7; 8 bases line up with TRBD2. Germline V gene sequence: CDR1 SEHNR, CDR2 FQNEAQ (reference sequence). V gave up 5 bases and J gave up 5 bases; unmatched junction bases: 5. This CDR3 is 13 amino acids long. The chain's CDR3 is CASSRTSLDEQYF. In DNA form, the CDR3 reads TGTGCCAGCAGCAGGACTAGCTTGGACGAGCAGTACTTC.

This chain uses TRBV19 with TRBJ2-1; no clear D. Deletions cut 2 bases from V and 7 bases from J, with 3 bases between. The CDR3 runs to 11 residues. In germline, CDR1 is LNHDA, CDR2 SQIVND (reference sequence). The CDR3 reads CASSIRNEQFF. The CDR3 bases are TGTGCCAGTAGTATACGGAATGAGCAGTTCTTC.

The chain combines TRBV14 with TRBJ2-5, with D tentatively TRBD1 (6 bases). Germline loops: CDR1 SGHDN, CDR2 FVKESK. V lost 4 bases to trimming and J lost 4 bases, with 16 bases between them. This CDR3 region has 15 residues. The CDR3: CASSPWSGESETQYF. DNA of the CDR3: TGTGCCAGCAGCCCCTGGTCAGGGGAGTCAGAGACCCAGTACTTC.

This clone appeared a few times. The chain links TRBV11-2 to TRBJ2-7; TRBD2 aligns across 11 bases. CDR1 and CDR2 from the germline V gene are SGHAT and FQNNGV. Trimming took 4 bases from V and 1 from J; bases not matched to a gene: 3. This CDR3 has 15 residues. CDR3 loop: CASSSTSGGSYEQYF. The CDR3 DNA sequence: TGTGCCAGCAGCTCTACTAGCGGGGGTTCCTACGAGCAGTACTTC.

This chain's CDR3 is CASIQGKLSNQPQHF. The DNA of the CDR3 is TGTGCCAGCATTCAGGGGAAACTTAGCAATCAGCCCCAGCATTTT. This chain links TRBV21-1 with TRBJ1-5; the table gives TRBD1 as D, unverified against the DNA. TRBV21-1 is given as a pseudogene. The CDR3 spans 15 residues.

The V and J genes are TRBV7-3 and TRBJ2-3; no clear D. Germline V gives CDR1 SGHTA, CDR2 FQGTGA. Deletions cut 2 bases from V and 5 bases from J, with 20 bases between. The CDR3 is made up of 17 amino acids. CDR3 region: CASSLAAGAGALDTQYF. The CDR3 nucleotides read TGTGCCAGCAGCTTAGCTGCTGGCGCCGGAGCCCTAGATACGCAGTATTTT.

The genes are TRBV2 and TRBJ2-4; no clear D gene. Between the trimmed V and J ends, which lost 4 bases and 8 bases, there was a span of 15 bases. CDR1 is SNHLY and CDR2 is FYNNEI in the germline V gene. The CDR3 runs to 14 residues. CDR3 residues: CASSAFSLLDIQYF. The CDR3 bases are TGTGCCAGCAGTGCTTTCTCACTATTGGACATTCAGTACTTC.

This clone was detected only a few times. The rearrangement uses TRBV7-9 and TRBJ1-3, with D unresolved. Trimming stripped 3 bases from V and 0 bases from J, with 9 bases between. Per germline, CDR1 SEHNR and CDR2 FQNEAQ (reference sequence). The CDR3 spans 15 residues. The CDR3 region is CASSLGDYSGNTIYF. CDR3 DNA sequence: TGTGCCAGCAGCTTGGGCGACTACTCTGGAAACACCATATATTTT.

This clone was picked up one time. The chain uses TRBV5-5 and TRBJ2-5; D may be TRBD2 (5 bases). Per germline, CDR1 SGHKS and CDR2 YYEKEE (reference sequence). This CDR3 contains 13 residues. Trimming left V 3 bases short and J 5 bases short, with 11 bases between. CDR3 in amino acids: CASSSLATETQYF. DNA for the CDR3: TGTGCCAGCAGCTCTCTAGCAACTGAGACCCAGTACTTC.

This clone has just a few counts. This chain joins TRBV10-2 and TRBJ1-4; perhaps TRBD1 as D (6 bases). V was trimmed by 6 bases and J by 6 bases, leaving 8 bases between them. CDR3 size: 12 residues. Germline V lookup: CDR1 WSHSY, CDR2 SAAADI. This CDR3 reads CASRQGDEKLFF. The CDR3 DNA sequence: TGCGCCAGCAGACAGGGTGATGAAAAACTGTTTTTT.

J is TRBJ1-5 and V is TRBV5-6; D is possibly TRBD1 (5 bases). CDR3 length: 14 amino acids. Germline CDR1 SGHDT, CDR2 YYEEEE. Trimming stripped 0 bases from V and 4 bases from J, with 8 bases between. CDR3 sequence (DNA): TGTGCCAGCAGCTTGGGACAGTTAAATCAGCCCCAGCATTTT. It specifies CASSLGQLNQPQHF. The whole variable domain, remainder taken from reference TRBV5-6 and TRBJ1-5, is DAGVTQSPTHLIKTRGQQVTLRCSPKSGHDTVSWYQQALGQGPQFIFQYYEEEERQRGNFPDRFSGHQFPNYSSELNVNALLLGDSALYLCASSLGQLNQPQHFGDGTRLSIL.

The rearrangement links TRBV7-2 to TRBJ2-1; 7 bases align to TRBD2. Per germline, CDR1 SGHTA and CDR2 FQGNSA. V was clipped by 4 bases and J by 4 bases; unmatched bases: 10. CDR3 length: 16 amino acids. The CDR3 loop reads CASSSRGLENYNEQFF. CDR3 bases: TGTGCCAGCAGCTCCCGCGGACTAGAAAATTACAATGAGCAGTTCTTC.